This T cell receptor (beta chain) was documented in a study of T-cell memory formation after mild COVID-19. Study results and caveats: Memory cells collected pre-infection included some clones that later responded, suggesting cross-reactive memory joined. Clones that contracted from day 15 to 85 had balanced CD4/CD8; later expanders were CD4+ biased. For contracting clones, CD4+ ones sat mainly in CM and EM, CD8+ in EMRA.

After 5'RACE with constant-segment primers, TCR alpha and TCR beta cDNA libraries carrying sample barcodes and UMIs were obtained. TCRdb re-called the 5' RACE reads with MiXCR, one entry per CDR3 protein. The sample has roughly 150,000 distinct CDR3 sequences, 10% to 15% seen once; the top ten hold 3% to 4%. With 1 base removed from V and 8 bases from J, the gap between germline ends came to 9 bases. The CDR3 contains 14 residues. CDR1 and CDR2 from the germline V gene are SEHNR and FQNEAQ (reference sequence). Turning to this clonotype: What it binds is unknown.

Sequencing was done on a sample of PBMCs or a T cell subset sorted from them (not recorded which). This chain uses TRBV7-9 with TRBJ1-6; D uncertain. The receptor comes from a man younger than 35 who had mild COVID-19 (a few samples of this study predate the infection). Cell type and time point are not known. The CDR3 nucleotides are TGTGCCAGCAGCTTAGTAGATGGGGATTCACCCCTCCACTTT. Protein: CASSLVDGDSPLHF.